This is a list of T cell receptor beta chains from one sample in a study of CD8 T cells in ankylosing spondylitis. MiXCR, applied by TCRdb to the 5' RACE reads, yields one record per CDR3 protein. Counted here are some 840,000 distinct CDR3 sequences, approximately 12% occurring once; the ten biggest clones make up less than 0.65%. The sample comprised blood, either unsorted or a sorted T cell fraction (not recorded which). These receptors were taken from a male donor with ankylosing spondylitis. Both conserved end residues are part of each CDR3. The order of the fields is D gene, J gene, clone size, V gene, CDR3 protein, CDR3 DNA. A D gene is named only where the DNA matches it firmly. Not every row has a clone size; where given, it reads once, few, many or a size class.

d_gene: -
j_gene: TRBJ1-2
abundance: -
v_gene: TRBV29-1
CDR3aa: CSVENRARGYTF
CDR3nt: TGCAGCGTTGAAAACAGGGCTCGTGGCTACACCTTC

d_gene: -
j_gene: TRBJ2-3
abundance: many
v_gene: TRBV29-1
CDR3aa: CSVGTYRGTDTQYF
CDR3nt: TGCAGCGTGGGAACCTACAGAGGCACAGATACGCAGTATTTT

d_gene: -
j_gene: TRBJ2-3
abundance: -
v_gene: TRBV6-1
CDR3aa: CASLRDLVGDTQYF
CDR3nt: TGTGCCAGTCTCCGGGACCTTGTTGGAGATACGCAGTATTTT

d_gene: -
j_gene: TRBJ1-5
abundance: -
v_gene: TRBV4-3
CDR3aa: CASSQDQGQPQHF
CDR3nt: TGCGCCAGCAGCCAAGATCAGGGTCAGCCCCAGCATTTT

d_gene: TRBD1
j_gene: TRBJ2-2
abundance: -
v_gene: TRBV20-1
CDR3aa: CSAGGQGHGELFF
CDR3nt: TGCAGTGCTGGGGGACAGGGCCACGGGGAGCTGTTTTTT

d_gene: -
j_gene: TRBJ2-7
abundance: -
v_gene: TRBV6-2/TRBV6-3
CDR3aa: CASSYSRIASYEQYF
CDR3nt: TGTGCCAGCAGTTACTCGAGGATAGCTTCCTACGAGCAGTACTTC

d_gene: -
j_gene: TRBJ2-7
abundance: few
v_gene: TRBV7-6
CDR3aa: CASTTTGYEQYF
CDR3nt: TGTGCCAGCACCACAACAGGCTACGAGCAGTACTTC

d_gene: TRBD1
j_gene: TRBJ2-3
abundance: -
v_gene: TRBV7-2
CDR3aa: CASSLAVGTGWYTQYF
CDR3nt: TGTGCCAGCAGCTTAGCGGTCGGGACAGGGTGGTATACGCAGTATTTT

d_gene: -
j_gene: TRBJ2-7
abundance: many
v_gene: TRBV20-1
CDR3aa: CSARWAGGMSEQYF
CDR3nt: TGCAGTGCTAGATGGGCAGGGGGGATGTCCGAGCAGTACTTC

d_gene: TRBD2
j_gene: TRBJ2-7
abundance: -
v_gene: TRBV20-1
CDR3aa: CSAGPSGSYEQYF
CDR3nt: TGCAGTGCTGGACCTAGCGGGTCCTACGAGCAGTACTTC

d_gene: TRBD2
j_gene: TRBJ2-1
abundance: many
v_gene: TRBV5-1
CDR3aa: CASSLGLANEQFF
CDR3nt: TGTGCCAGCAGTTTGGGACTAGCGAATGAGCAGTTCTTC

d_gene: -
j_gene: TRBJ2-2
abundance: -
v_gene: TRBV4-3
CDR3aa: CASSPWGYTGELFF
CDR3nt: TGCGCCAGCAGCCCCTGGGGTTACACCGGGGAGCTGTTTTTT

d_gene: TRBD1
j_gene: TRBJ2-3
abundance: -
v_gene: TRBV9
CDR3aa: CASSSDRVSTDTQYF
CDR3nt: TGTGCCAGCAGCTCCGACAGGGTGAGCACAGATACGCAGTATTTT

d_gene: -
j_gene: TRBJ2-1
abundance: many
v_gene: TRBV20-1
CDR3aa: CSARRGAYNEQFF
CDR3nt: TGCAGTGCTAGGAGGGGGGCTTACAATGAGCAGTTCTTC

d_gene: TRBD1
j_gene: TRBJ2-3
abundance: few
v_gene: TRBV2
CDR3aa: CASKGQGTDTQYF
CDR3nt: TGTGCCAGCAAGGGACAGGGGACAGATACGCAGTATTTT